The 9 T cell receptor beta chains below all came from one sample that was sequenced in a study of T cells after yellow fever vaccination. Via MiXCR, TCRdb re-called the 5' RACE reads, giving one row per CDR3 protein. The table lists 360,000 or so distinct CDR3 sequences, under 14% of them singletons. The sequences come from PBMCs, collected on the day of the first yellow fever vaccination. These receptor sequences come from a man younger than 35 who received the YFV17D yellow fever vaccine.

The chain couples TRBV10-3 to TRBJ2-3; tentatively, D is TRBD2 (6 bases). CDR1 and CDR2 from the germline V gene are ENHRY and SYGVKD. V was cut by 3 bases and J by 4 bases, with 17 bases left in between. This CDR3 spans 16 amino acids. CDR3 loop: CAISDPTRRGPDTQYF. CDR3 nucleotide sequence: TGTGCCATCAGTGACCCGACCCGGAGGGGCCCAGATACGCAGTATTTT.

J is TRBJ2-7 and V is TRBV2; the D gene is possibly TRBD1 (5 bases). Germline V gene lookup returns CDR1 SNHLY and CDR2 FYNNEI. The CDR3 extends over 15 amino acids. Trimming cost V 1 base and J 0 bases, with 10 bases left between them. The CDR3 coding sequence is TGTGCCAGCAGTGAAGTCAGGGAAATCTCCTACGAGCAGTACTTC. It translates to CASSEVREISYEQYF.

This clonotype was detected a few times. The chain is built from TRBV7-9 and TRBJ1-2; TRBD1 agrees at 12 bases. Germline V lookup: CDR1 SEHNR, CDR2 FQNEAQ (reference sequence). V gave up 1 base and J gave up 7 bases; unmatched junction bases: 4. The CDR3 covers 15 residues. The CDR3 DNA reads TGTGCCAGCAGCTTAGGGGGACAGGGGGCGCGTGGCTACACCTTC. Protein: CASSLGGQGARGYTF. Full variable domain (missing parts from reference TRBV7-9 and TRBJ1-2): DTGVSQNPRHKITKRGQNVTFRCDPISEHNRLYWYRQTLGQGPEFLTYFQNEAQLEKSRLLSDRFSAERPKGSFSTLEIQRTEQGDSAMYLCASSLGGQGARGYTFGSGTRLTVV.

This clonotype was seen a handful of times. At one boundary the junction diverges from the germline segment, which might be a read error. V is TRBV11-2 and J is TRBJ1-1; maybe TRBD1 (6 bases). In germline, CDR1 is SGHAT, CDR2 FQNNGV. There are 11 residues in the CDR3. Here the CDR3 reads CASTGDTQAFF. The CDR3 region has the DNA TGTGCCAGCACCGGGGACACTCAAGCTTTCTTT. Complete variable domain (other parts from reference TRBV11-2 and TRBJ1-1): EAGVAQSPRYKIIEKRQSVAFWCNPISGHATLYWYQQILGQGPKLLIQFQNNGVVDDSQLPKDRFSAERLKGVDSTLKIQPAKLEDSAVYLCASTGDTQAFFGQGTRLTVV.

As regards this clonotype: The junction departs from germline at one end; a sequencing error may be responsible. V gene TRBV7-8 combines with J gene TRBJ2-3, with 8 bases aligning to TRBD2. In germline, CDR1 is SGHVS, CDR2 FQNEAQ. This CDR3 comprises 18 residues. CDR3 nucleotides: TGTGCCAGCATCGGGGGGGGCGGGGGATCTCTGAGCACAGATACGCTGTATTTT. It translates to CASIGGGGGSLSTDTLYF.

The chain uses TRBV5-1 and TRBJ2-5, with D possibly being TRBD1 (5 bases). CDR3 size: 13 residues. Trimming cost V 5 bases and J 4 bases, with 12 bases left between them. From germline, CDR1 is SGHRS and CDR2 YFSETQ. This CDR3 is CASSEAQGETQYF. The CDR3 region has the DNA TGCGCCAGCAGTGAGGCCCAGGGAGAGACCCAGTACTTC.

The table lists this clonotype with a few counts. The rearrangement uses TRBV5-6 and TRBJ2-6, with D possibly TRBD2 on 7 matching bases. CDR1 and CDR2 from the germline V gene are SGHDT and YYEEEE. Trimming removed 4 bases at V and 4 bases at J, with 18 bases between. The CDR3 is 17 amino acids. The CDR3 sequence is CASSRPGGPRGANVLTF. The CDR3, as DNA: TGTGCCAGCAGCCGGCCGGGGGGCCCCCGGGGGGCCAACGTCCTGACTTTC.

This clonotype was picked up many times. The chain employs TRBV20-1 and TRBJ2-1, with D hard to call. V dropped 2 bases and J dropped 9 bases, with 2 bases sitting between them. The CDR3 is made up of 9 amino acids. Germline-derived CDR1 and CDR2 are DFQATT and SNEGSKA (reference sequence). CDR3: CSARSEQFF. The CDR3, as DNA: TGCAGTGCTAGAAGTGAGCAGTTCTTC.

This clonotype has a handful of counts. As DNA, the CDR3 is TGCGCCAGCAGAACTTCGACAGCGAATTCACCCCTCCACTTT. Encoded protein: CASRTSTANSPLHF. The gene calls are TRBV5-1 and TRBJ1-6, with D maybe TRBD1 (5 bases). The V and J ends lost 5 bases and 7 bases respectively, with 13 bases between them. The CDR3 totals 14 residues. CDR1 and CDR2 from the germline V gene are SGHRS and YFSETQ.